The source of this T cell receptor beta chain is a study of T-cell memory formation after mild COVID-19. In its sample, this clonotype was seen a few times. The antigen is unknown. With 7 bases removed from V and 9 bases from J, the gap between germline ends came to 16 bases. This CDR3 spans 13 amino acids. Germline loops: CDR1 MNHEY, CDR2 SVGAGI. Whole-study results and caveats: Proof of SARS-CoV-2 specificity was absent for the second-wave clones that crested on day 37. Cross-reactive memory apparently joined, as some responding clones appeared in pre-infection memory. A second wave expanding day 15 to 37 was CD4+-biased; contracting clones were balanced. Among CD4+ contracting clones, most were CM and EM, and CD8+ ones EMRA.

One entry per CDR3 protein, called by TCRdb with MiXCR from the 5' RACE reads. The table lists roughly 170,000 distinct CDR3 sequences, about 18% of them singletons. This receptor was obtained from a man in his late teens or twenties who had mild COVID-19 (a few samples of this study predate the infection). Cell type and time point are not known. This rearrangement joins TRBV6-5 to TRBJ2-1; a possible D gene is TRBD2 (5 bases). The sample consisted of PBMCs or a T cell subset sorted from them (not recorded which). The CDR3 sequence: CASMRPAGAEQFF. As DNA, the CDR3 is TGTGCCAGCATGAGGCCTGCGGGCGCTGAGCAGTTCTTC.